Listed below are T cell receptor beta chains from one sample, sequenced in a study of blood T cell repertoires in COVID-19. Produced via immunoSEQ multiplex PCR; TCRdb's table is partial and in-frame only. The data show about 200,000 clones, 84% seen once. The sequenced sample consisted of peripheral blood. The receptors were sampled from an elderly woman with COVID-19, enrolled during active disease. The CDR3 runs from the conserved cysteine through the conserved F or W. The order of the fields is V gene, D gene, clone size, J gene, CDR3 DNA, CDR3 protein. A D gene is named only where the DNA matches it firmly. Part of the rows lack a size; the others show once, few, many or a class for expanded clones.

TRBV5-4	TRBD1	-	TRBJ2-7	TGTGCCAGCAGCTTGGACCGGACAGGGGGCTACGAGCAGTACTTC	CASSLDRTGGYEQYF
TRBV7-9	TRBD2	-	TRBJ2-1	TGTGCCAGCAGAACCGGGACTAGTATAGATATGGAGCAGTTCTTC	CASRTGTSIDMEQFF
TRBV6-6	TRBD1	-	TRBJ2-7	TGTGCCAGCAGCGACCGGACAGGCTACGAGCAGTACTTC	CASSDRTGYEQYF
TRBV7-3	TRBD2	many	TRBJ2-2	TGTGCCAGCAGCTTAACGGCCCCGGGACTAGCGCCGGGCGGGGAGCTGTTTTTT	CASSLTAPGLAPGGELFF
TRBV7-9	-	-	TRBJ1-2	TGTGCCAGCACCGGGGAACAGGGTGGCTATGGCTACACCTTC	CASTGEQGGYGYTF
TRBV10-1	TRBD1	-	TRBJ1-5	TGCGCCAGCAGTCAGCCAGGACAGGGATTATGTCAGCCCCAGCATTTT	CASSQPGQGLCQPQHF
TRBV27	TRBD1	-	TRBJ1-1	TGTGCCAGCAGTGGGGGACAGGGGGTGATTACTGAAGCTTTCTTT	CASSGGQGVITEAFF
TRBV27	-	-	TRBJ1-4	TGTGCCAGCAGTTCTCTAGGACAGTGGGGTGAAAAACTGTTTTTT	CASSSLGQWGEKLFF
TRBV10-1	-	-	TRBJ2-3	TGCGCCAGCAGTGAGGATTTCGGGGGTCGCACAGATACGCAGTATTTT	CASSEDFGGRTDTQYF
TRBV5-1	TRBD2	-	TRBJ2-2	TGCGCCAGCAGCTTGGCCGCGGGGGGAACGAACACCGGGGAGCTGTTTTTT	CASSLAAGGTNTGELFF
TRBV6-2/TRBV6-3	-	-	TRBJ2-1	TGTGCCAGCAGTTTACAGGGTGCCTACAATGAGCAGTTCTTC	CASSLQGAYNEQFF
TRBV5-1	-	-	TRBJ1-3	TGCGCCAGCAGCAGGAACAGGGCTGGAAACACCATATATTTT	CASSRNRAGNTIYF
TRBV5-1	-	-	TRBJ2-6	TGCGCCAGCAGCCTTCAGCGATCTGGGGCCAACGTCCTGACTTTC	CASSLQRSGANVLTF
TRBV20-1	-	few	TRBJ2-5	TGCAGTGCTTGGGCTAAGGAGACCCAGTACTTC	CSAWAKETQYF
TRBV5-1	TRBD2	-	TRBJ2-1	TGCGCCAGCAGCCACGGGGGGGCGGAATACAATGAGCAGTTCTTC	CASSHGGAEYNEQFF
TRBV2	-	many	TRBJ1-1	TGTGCCAGCCTACGGGACACAAACACTGAAGCTTTCTTT	CASLRDTNTEAFF
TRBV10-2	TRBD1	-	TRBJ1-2	TGCGCCAGCAGCCTGCCGGGACAGGCCTATGGCTACACCTTC	CASSLPGQAYGYTF
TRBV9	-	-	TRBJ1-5	TGTGCCAGCAGCGCAGGGGATCTACAGCCCCAGCATTTT	CASSAGDLQPQHF
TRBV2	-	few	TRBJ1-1	TGTGCCAGCAGTGAGGGGGGGAACACTGAAGCTTTCTTT	CASSEGGNTEAFF
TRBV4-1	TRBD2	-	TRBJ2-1	TGCGCCAGCAGCCTATCCTTCTCCGGCGGGGGGACCTACAATGAGCAGTTCTTC	CASSLSFSGGGTYNEQFF
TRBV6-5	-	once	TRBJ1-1	TGTGCCATCAGCAGCCAGGGAATGTCTGAAGCTTTCTTT	CAISSQGMSEAFF
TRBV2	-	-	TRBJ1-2	TGTGCCAGTCGACAGACGTACTATGGCTACACCTTC	CASRQTYYGYTF
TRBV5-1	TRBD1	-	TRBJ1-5	TGCGCCAGCAGCCCCGGGACAGCTAATCAGCCCCAGCATTTT	CASSPGTANQPQHF
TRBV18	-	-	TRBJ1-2	TGTGCCAGCTCACCAGCGGGGGACATCCAGGGCTACACCTTC	CASSPAGDIQGYTF
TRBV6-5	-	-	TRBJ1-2	TGTGCCAGCAGTTACGGGCAGGGTCCCACTAACTATGGCTACACCTTC	CASSYGQGPTNYGYTF
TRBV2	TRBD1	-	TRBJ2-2	TGTGCCAGCAGTGGGCGGACAGGGCCCGGGGAGCTGTTTTTT	CASSGRTGPGELFF
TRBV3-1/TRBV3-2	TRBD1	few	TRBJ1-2	TGTGCCAGCAGACCAAATAACGGACAGGGAGATGGCTACACCTTC	CASRPNNGQGDGYTF
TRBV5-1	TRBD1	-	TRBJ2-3	TGCGCCAGCAGCGGACAGGGGAGAGGTACAGATACGCAGTATTTT	CASSGQGRGTDTQYF
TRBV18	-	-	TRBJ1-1	TGTGCCAGCTCAACGACTCAGGGTGGATGGGCGTTCACTACAGACGCTGAAGCTTTCTTT	CASSTTQGGWAFTTDAEAFF
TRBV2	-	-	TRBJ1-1	TGTGCCAGCAGTACAGCGGGGAACACTGAAGCTTTCTTT	CASSTAGNTEAFF
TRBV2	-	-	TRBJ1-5	TGTGCCAGCAGTCGACAGAATAGCAATCAGCCCCAGCATTTT	CASSRQNSNQPQHF
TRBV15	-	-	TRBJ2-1	TGTGCCACCAGCAGAGCGGGTAGCTCCTACAATGAGCAGTTCTTC	CATSRAGSSYNEQFF
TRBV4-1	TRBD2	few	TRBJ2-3	TGCGCCAGCAGCAAGGGCCCGGTTGGGGGGGTGACAGATACGCAGTATTTT	CASSKGPVGGVTDTQYF
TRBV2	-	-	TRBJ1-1	TGTGCCAGCACCGAAGGGGGATCTCTCACTGAAGCTTTCTTT	CASTEGGSLTEAFF
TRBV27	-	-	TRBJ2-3	TGTGCCAGCAGTTCCACTGAGCGGCGGGCCCGGGGGGATACGCAGTATTTT	CASSSTERRARGDTQYF
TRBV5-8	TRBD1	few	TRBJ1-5	TGTGCCAGCAGCCTCGGACAGGGAGGTCAGCCCCAGCATTTT	CASSLGQGGQPQHF
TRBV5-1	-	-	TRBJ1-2	TGCGCCAGCAGCTCCTTGGGGCAGAACTATGGCTACACCTTC	CASSSLGQNYGYTF
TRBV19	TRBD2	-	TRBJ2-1	TGTGCCAGTATGGAGCGGGGGGGAAGTGAGCAGTTCTTC	CASMERGGSEQFF
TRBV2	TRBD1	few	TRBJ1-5	TGTGCCAGCAGCCCGGGACAGGGAGAACAGCCCCAGCATTTT	CASSPGQGEQPQHF
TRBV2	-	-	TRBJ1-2	TGTGCCAGCATAGCCCAGGGGAATGGCTACACCTTC	CASIAQGNGYTF
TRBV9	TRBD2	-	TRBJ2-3	TGTGCCAGCAGCGTAGACGCGGGGGGGCAACACACAGATACGCAGTATTTT	CASSVDAGGQHTDTQYF